These 7 T cell receptor beta chains came from one sample sequenced in a study of blood T cell repertoires in COVID-19. TCRdb keeps only in-frame clones here, not all; method: immunoSEQ multiplex PCR. The sample lists around 450,000 clones, roughly 87% occurring once. The sequencing input was PBMCs or T cells enriched from blood (not recorded which). The receptors here all came from a young woman who had recovered from COVID-19.

J is TRBJ2-7 and V is TRBV3-1 (or the pseudogene TRBV3-2), with 10 bases that match TRBD2. Unmatched junction bases numbered 11, after V lost 5 bases and J lost 7 bases. The CDR3 runs 15 residues. The germline gives CDR1 LGHDT, CDR2 YNNKEL (reference sequence). CDR3: CASSDSGGAGEEQYF. Written as DNA, the CDR3 is TGTGCCAGCAGCGACAGCGGGGGGGCCGGGGAAGAGCAGTACTTC.

V gene TRBV29-1 combines with J gene TRBJ2-1, with a possible D match to TRBD2 (5 bases). The CDR3 is 10 residues long. Trimming left V 3 bases short and J 13 bases short, with 10 bases between. Looked up from germline, CDR1 is SQVTM and CDR2 is ANQGSEA. The CDR3: CSVDGLAQFF. In DNA, the CDR3 is TGCAGCGTTGACGGGCTAGCCCAGTTCTTC.

The V gene is TRBV5-1, the J gene TRBJ1-4; TRBD1 matches 8 bases. Germline V gene lookup returns CDR1 SGHRS and CDR2 YFSETQ. The J segment lost 3 bases and the V segment lost 4 bases, leaving 5 bases of the junction unmatched. The CDR3 is made up of 15 amino acids. CDR3: CASSLDRASNEKLFF. The DNA for the CDR3 is TGCGCCAGCAGCCTGGACAGGGCCTCTAATGAAAAACTGTTTTTT.

The chain employs TRBV5-1 and TRBJ1-6; 7 bases line up with TRBD1. V lost 5 bases, J lost 8 bases, and 7 bases stayed unmatched. Germline V gene data show CDR1 as SGHRS and CDR2 as YFSETQ. This CDR3 is 14 amino acids long. CDR3 residues: CASRFDREDSPLHF. The CDR3 DNA reads as TGCGCCAGCAGATTTGACAGGGAAGATTCACCCCTCCACTTT.

The rearrangement uses TRBV5-4 and TRBJ2-1, with 8 bases identical to TRBD1. Germline V lookup: CDR1 SGHNT, CDR2 YYREEE (reference sequence). Trimming cost V 4 bases and J 8 bases; bases outside gene matches: 5. The CDR3 runs to 13 residues. CDR3 loop: CASSADRDDEQFF. The CDR3 region has the DNA TGTGCCAGCAGCGCGGACAGGGACGATGAGCAGTTCTTC.

CDR3 loop: CASRRPGTGYGYTF. The CDR3 DNA reads as TGTGCCAGCAGGAGACCGGGGACAGGCTATGGCTACACCTTC. V usage is TRBV6-6 and J usage is TRBJ1-2; 8 bases are a match to TRBD1. The V gene end was trimmed by 6 bases and the J gene end by 4 bases; junction bases not matched to a gene: 7. The CDR3 loop spans 14 amino acids. Germline V gene data show CDR1 as MNHNY and CDR2 as SVGAGI (reference sequence).

This clone has a handful of counts. The J gene is TRBJ1-2, the V gene TRBV15; 9 bases match TRBD1. After removal of 8 bases from V and 6 bases from J, the junction contained 10 bases not matched to a gene. Germline V lookup: CDR1 LNHNV, CDR2 YYDKDF (reference sequence). The CDR3 has 14 amino acids. The CDR3 protein is CATQPTGGANGYTF. As DNA, the CDR3 is TGTGCCACCCAACCCACAGGGGGCGCGAATGGCTACACCTTC.